Following are 32 T cell receptor beta chains from one sample sequenced in a study of OX40 agonist ivuxolimab in advanced cancers. Produced via immunoSEQ multiplex PCR; TCRdb's table is partial and in-frame only. There are fewer than 100,000 clones in the sample; roughly 80% occur only once, and 0.4% to 0.55% lies in the top ten. Sequencing was performed on CD4+ or CD8+ T cells sorted from blood, taken in a trial of the OX40 agonist ivuxolimab. The receptors here all came from an adult with an advanced solid tumor such as melanoma, head and neck, liver or kidney cancer.

The V call is TRBV11-2, the J call TRBJ2-2; perhaps TRBD2 as D (6 bases). Trimming shortened V by 6 bases and J by 4 bases, and 12 bases separated the two germline ends. Per germline, CDR1 SGHAT and CDR2 FQNNGV. CDR3 length: 14 residues. In DNA form, the CDR3 reads TGTGCCAGCAGGATGGGACTTTTCACCGGGGAGCTGTTTTTT. It specifies CASRMGLFTGELFF.

The J gene is TRBJ2-3, the V gene TRBV7-2; tentatively, D is TRBD2 (5 bases). This CDR3 has 17 residues. Germline V gives CDR1 SGHTA, CDR2 FQGNSA. The germline V and J ends were trimmed by 0 bases and 4 bases, with 17 bases remaining between them. The CDR3 loop is CASSLAFWGVGADTQYF. CDR3 coding DNA: TGTGCCAGCAGCTTAGCATTTTGGGGAGTCGGCGCAGATACGCAGTATTTT. Based on the CDR3 plus reference TRBV7-2 and TRBJ2-3, the full variable domain is GAGVSQSPSNKVTEKGKDVELRCDPISGHTALYWYRQSLGQGLEFLIYFQGNSAPDKSGLPSDRFSAERTGGSVSTLTIQRTQQEDSAVYLCASSLAFWGVGADTQYFGPGTRLTVL.

The chain uses TRBV27 and TRBJ1-2, with TRBD1 as a possible D gene (6 bases). There are 13 residues in the CDR3. V was cut by 2 bases and J by 7 bases, with 11 bases left in between. Germline-derived CDR1 and CDR2 are MNHEY and SMNVEV (reference sequence). The CDR3 region is CASSLTGRSGYTF. In DNA form, the CDR3 reads TGTGCCAGCAGTTTAACAGGGAGGTCTGGCTACACCTTC.

A single count supports this clone. J is TRBJ2-5 and V is TRBV29-1; 10 bases agree with TRBD2. Germline assignment: CDR1 SQVTM and CDR2 ANQGSEA. J gave up 2 bases and V 8 bases, and 2 bases lay outside the gene matches. This CDR3 spans 12 amino acids. CDR3 in DNA: TGCAGCTCGACTAGCGGGCAAGAGACCCAGTACTTC. It codes for CSSTSGQETQYF.

V is TRBV5-6 and J is TRBJ1-1; a possible D gene is TRBD1 (6 bases). The CDR3 runs to 14 residues. Trimming shortened V by 1 base and J by 7 bases, and 14 bases separated the two germline ends. Germline CDR1 SGHDT, CDR2 YYEEEE. CDR3 nucleotides: TGTGCCAGCAGCTTGTTGAGCGGGACACTTGAAGCTTTCTTT. Translated, it gives CASSLLSGTLEAFF.

This chain connects TRBV7-2 to TRBJ2-7; TRBD2 matches at 9 bases. Germline CDR1 is SGHTA and CDR2 is FQGNSA. This CDR3 contains 14 residues. Trimming cost V 5 bases and J 5 bases; bases outside gene matches: 7. The DNA of the CDR3 is TGTGCCAGCAGCGTGCGGGAGGGTCGCGACGAGCAGTACTTC. Translated: CASSVREGRDEQYF.

Concerning this clone: The sample has other DNA sequences that encode this CDR3 too. The J gene is TRBJ1-3, the V gene TRBV5-1, with unresolved D. Trimming removed 0 bases from V and 8 bases from J, with 15 bases in between. The CDR3 has 15 residues. Germline V gene lookup returns CDR1 SGHRS and CDR2 YFSETQ. The CDR3 DNA reads as TGCGCCAGCAGCTTGGCCGGGCCCCCTAGAGACACCATATATTTT. As protein: CASSLAGPPRDTIYF.

This sequence joins TRBV15 and TRBJ1-5; the D is unclear. Germline CDR1 LNHNV, CDR2 YYDKDF (reference sequence). The CDR3 totals 16 residues. V lost 4 bases and J lost 0, with 13 bases in between. This chain's CDR3 is CATSKSRSNSNQPQHF. The CDR3 bases are TGTGCCACCAGCAAATCCCGCAGCAATAGCAATCAGCCCCAGCATTTT.

The V and J genes are TRBV28 and TRBJ1-2, with D possibly matching TRBD1 (6 bases). The CDR3 runs to 14 residues. From germline, CDR1 is MDHEN and CDR2 SYDVKM. The V end lost 4 bases, the J end lost 2 bases, and 11 bases lay between the germline ends. The CDR3 sequence: CASSSLTGNYGYTF. DNA of the CDR3: TGTGCCAGCAGTTCCCTTACAGGGAACTATGGCTACACCTTC.

The CDR3 nucleotides read TGTGCCTGGAAAAGGGGCCGCTATGGCTACACCTTC. Its translation is CAWKRGRYGYTF. The V and J genes are TRBV30 and TRBJ1-2; D may be TRBD1 (5 bases). The CDR3 is 12 residues long. Trimming pared 4 bases from V and 4 bases from J, leaving 10 bases between. Germline V gene lookup returns CDR1 GTSNPN and CDR2 SVGIG (reference sequence).

In this sample, this clone turned up once. J is TRBJ2-1 and V is TRBV19, with 9 positions matching TRBD1. The germline CDR1 and CDR2 sequences are LNHDA and SQIVND (reference sequence). V dropped 4 bases and J dropped 10; count of bases not matched to a gene: 5. The CDR3 runs to 13 residues. The CDR3: CASSTTGGGEQFF. CDR3 in DNA: TGTGCCAGTAGTACTACAGGGGGCGGCGAGCAGTTCTTC. Combining the CDR3 with reference TRBV19 and TRBJ2-1 gives the whole variable domain DGGITQSPKYLFRKEGQNVTLSCEQNLNHDAMYWYRQDPGQGLRLIYYSQIVNDFQKGDIAEGYSVSREKKESFPLTVTSAQKNPTAFYLCASSTTGGGEQFFGPGTRLTVL.

The chain employs TRBV30 and TRBJ2-2; 11 bases map to TRBD2. This CDR3 comprises 16 residues. Germline CDR1 is GTSNPN and CDR2 is SVGIG (reference sequence). With 0 bases clipped from V and 8 bases from J, the junction kept 8 bases outside the gene matches. Written as DNA, the CDR3 is TGTGCCTGGAGTGTACGAACTAGCGGGAGTGAAGGGGAGCTGTTTTTT. Its protein product is CAWSVRTSGSEGELFF.

This clone was seen more than once but under ten times. V gene TRBV30 combines with J gene TRBJ2-7, with 10 bases that match TRBD1. The CDR3 length is 13 residues. V trimming: 8 bases; J trimming: 0 bases; junction bases outside the gene matches: 4. Germline V gene lookup returns CDR1 GTSNPN and CDR2 SVGIG (reference sequence). The CDR3 sequence is CAGDRGGSYEQYF. The CDR3 region has the DNA TGTGCCGGGGACAGGGGAGGCTCCTACGAGCAGTACTTC.

V is TRBV29-1 and J is TRBJ2-1, with 7 nucleotides matching TRBD2. Trimming at V came to 8 bases and at J to 9 bases, leaving 13 bases not matched to a gene. Germline-derived CDR1 and CDR2 are SQVTM and ANQGSEA. The CDR3 loop spans 13 amino acids. Here the CDR3 DNA reads TGCAGCATAAGGAACGGGGGGACCAGTGAGCAGTTCTTC. Translation: CSIRNGGTSEQFF.

The J gene is TRBJ2-7, the V gene TRBV6-1; D gene unclear. The length of the CDR3 is 12 residues. Per the germline V gene, CDR1 is MNHNS and CDR2 is SASEGT. The germline V and J ends were trimmed by 6 bases and 4 bases, with 10 bases remaining between them. The CDR3 loop reads CASSLGSYEQYV. The CDR3 bases are TGTGCCAGCAGCCTTGGTTCTTACGAGCAGTACGTC.

This clone was detected a few times. The chain joins TRBV19 to TRBJ1-4; TRBD1 is a possible D gene (6 bases). The CDR3 is 13 amino acids. Germline CDR1 is LNHDA and CDR2 is SQIVND (reference sequence). The ends were cut back, 5 bases at V and 4 bases at J, with 8 bases in the middle. CDR3 sequence (DNA): TGTGCCAGTAGTTCACAGGGTAATGAAAAACTGTTTTTT. It is translated as CASSSQGNEKLFF.

This chain uses TRBV5-1 with TRBJ2-5, with TRBD2 matching 8 bases. The CDR3 extends over 16 amino acids. From germline, CDR1 is SGHRS and CDR2 YFSETQ. The trim removed 0 bases at V and 5 bases at J, leaving 9 bases unmatched. Here the CDR3 reads CASSLERGGLAETQYF. CDR3 nucleotides: TGCGCCAGCAGCTTGGAACGGGGGGGCCTGGCGGAGACCCAGTACTTC.

The chain combines TRBV10-3 with TRBJ1-3; no firm D call. CDR1 and CDR2 from the germline V gene are ENHRY and SYGVKD. The CDR3 covers 17 residues. V was trimmed by 2 bases and J by 5 bases, leaving 19 bases between them. In DNA form, the CDR3 reads TGTGCCATCAGTGAGGCCGGGAGATCCCTATCGAGAAACACCATATATTTT. Residues: CAISEAGRSLSRNTIYF.

This chain links TRBV6-1 with TRBJ2-7; D unresolved. Germline CDR1 and CDR2: MNHNS and SASEGT. This CDR3 has 12 residues. V shed 4 bases and J shed 8 bases, with 12 bases lying between them. As DNA, the CDR3 is TGTGCCAGCAGTGGGAGTACTTCAAAGCAGTACGTC. It specifies CASSGSTSKQYV.

This clone was found once. The rearrangement joins TRBV15 to TRBJ1-4; TRBD1 agrees at 8 bases. V dropped 4 bases and J dropped 10; count of bases not matched to a gene: 8. CDR1 and CDR2 from the germline V gene are LNHNV and YYDKDF (reference sequence). This CDR3 contains 14 residues. In nucleotides, the CDR3 is TGTGCCACCAGCATAGGACAGGGATCGGGAAAACTGTTTTTT. This gives the protein CATSIGQGSGKLFF.

Here the CDR3 reads CASSVVPTPDEQYF. In nucleotides, the CDR3 is TGTGCCAGCAGCGTAGTCCCTACCCCGGACGAGCAGTACTTC. The rearrangement uses TRBV9 and TRBJ2-7; unclear D gene. This CDR3 contains 14 residues. Between the trimmed V and J ends, which lost 0 bases and 5 bases, there was a span of 12 bases. The germline CDR1 and CDR2 sequences are SGDLS and YYNGEE.

The chain links TRBV11-2 to TRBJ2-7; D is possibly TRBD1 (5 bases). Germline V gene data show CDR1 as SGHAT and CDR2 as FQNNGV. The CDR3 runs 15 residues. Between the trimmed V and J ends, which lost 5 bases and 8 bases, there was a span of 22 bases. Here the CDR3 reads CASSPRGRLPYKQYF. The CDR3 coding sequence is TGTGCCAGCAGCCCTAGGGGCAGGCTCCCTTATAAGCAGTACTTC.

The rearrangement links TRBV5-1 to TRBJ2-3, with TRBD1 identical over 10 bases. CDR1 is SGHRS, CDR2 YFSETQ, per germline. V shed 6 bases, J shed 2 bases, and the junction held 6 bases outside the gene matches. CDR3 length: 15 residues. Here the CDR3 reads CASTSGQGVTDTQYF. The CDR3, as DNA: TGCGCCAGCACCTCCGGACAGGGGGTCACAGATACGCAGTATTTT.

The chain has TRBV7-2 and TRBJ1-2; D is undetermined. The CDR3 loop spans 13 amino acids. Germline V gene data show CDR1 as SGHTA and CDR2 as FQGNSA. The ends were cut back, 5 bases at V and 6 bases at J, with 13 bases in the middle. As DNA, the CDR3 is TGTGCCAGCAGCAGAACTGGGTTGGATGGCTACACCTTC. Protein product: CASSRTGLDGYTF.

J is TRBJ1-1 and V is TRBV4-1, with no clear D. CDR1 and CDR2 (germline): MGHRA, YSYEKL. V was shortened by 1 base and J by 11 bases, with 11 bases between the two germline ends. This CDR3 is built from 12 residues. The CDR3 here is CASSQGTGGAFF. CDR3 DNA sequence: TGCGCCAGCAGCCAAGGAACGGGTGGTGCTTTCTTT.

The rearrangement uses TRBV6-5 and TRBJ1-1; D possibly corresponds to TRBD1 (6 bases). The germline V gene encodes CDR1 MNHEY and CDR2 SVGAGI. This CDR3 has 16 residues. Trimming cost V 0 bases and J 0 bases, with 11 bases left between them. The CDR3 reads CASSYSGGRVNTEAFF. CDR3 bases: TGTGCCAGCAGTTACTCGGGGGGGCGGGTGAACACTGAAGCTTTCTTT.

The CDR3 nucleotides read TGTGCCAGCAGTCCCCGGACAGGGGCAGGGGAAAAACTGTTTTTT. Translating it yields CASSPRTGAGEKLFF. V is TRBV27 and J is TRBJ1-4; TRBD1 aligns across 9 bases. CDR3 length: 15 amino acids. Germline V gene lookup returns CDR1 MNHEY and CDR2 SMNVEV (reference sequence). With 5 bases clipped from V and 8 bases from J, the junction kept 9 bases outside the gene matches.

This chain joins TRBV5-6 and TRBJ2-5; 11 bases match TRBD2. V lost 3 bases, J lost 0 bases, and 1 base stayed unmatched. The CDR3 has 15 amino acids. Germline V gene sequence: CDR1 SGHDT, CDR2 YYEEEE. As DNA, the CDR3 is TGTGCCAGCAGCTCGGGACTAGCGGACCAAGAGACCCAGTACTTC. It encodes CASSSGLADQETQYF. The variable domain in full, with the rest retrieved from reference TRBV5-6 and TRBJ2-5, is DAGVTQSPTHLIKTRGQQVTLRCSPKSGHDTVSWYQQALGQGPQFIFQYYEEEERQRGNFPDRFSGHQFPNYSSELNVNALLLGDSALYLCASSSGLADQETQYFGPGTRLLVL.

This chain uses TRBV30 with TRBJ1-1; D remains ambiguous. Germline V gives CDR1 GTSNPN, CDR2 SVGIG (reference sequence). This CDR3 contains 13 residues. V lost 2 bases, J lost 4 bases, and 11 bases lay in between. The CDR3 DNA reads TGTGCCTGGAGTATAGGGTCGTTCACTGAAGCTTTCTTT. Its translation: CAWSIGSFTEAFF.

There are a few counts of this clone. This chain connects TRBV2 to TRBJ2-7; TRBD2 might be the D (6 bases). V lost 9 bases and J 0 bases, leaving 9 bases between the germline ends. This CDR3 region has 12 residues. Germline CDR1 SNHLY, CDR2 FYNNEI. CDR3 DNA sequence: TGTGCCAGTCGCGGGAACTCCTACGAGCAGTACTTC. This translates into CASRGNSYEQYF.

This clone is a singleton in its sample. The same CDR3 is also encoded by other DNA sequences in this sample. As DNA, the CDR3 is TGCGCCAGCAGCCTAGATAGCAATCAGCCCCAGCATTTT. This gives the protein CASSLDSNQPQHF. The chain employs TRBV5-1 and TRBJ1-5, with D unresolved. Germline loops: CDR1 SGHRS, CDR2 YFSETQ. CDR3 size: 13 residues. Trimming left V 4 bases short and J 0 bases short, with 5 bases between.

V usage is TRBV5-6 and J usage is TRBJ1-6; TRBD1 agrees at 8 bases. The trim removed 6 bases at V and 6 bases at J, leaving 5 bases unmatched. CDR1 and CDR2 from the germline V gene are SGHDT and YYEEEE. This CDR3 region has 14 residues. This CDR3 is CASIVTGGNSPLHF. The DNA of the CDR3 is TGTGCCAGCATCGTAACAGGGGGTAATTCACCCCTCCACTTT.